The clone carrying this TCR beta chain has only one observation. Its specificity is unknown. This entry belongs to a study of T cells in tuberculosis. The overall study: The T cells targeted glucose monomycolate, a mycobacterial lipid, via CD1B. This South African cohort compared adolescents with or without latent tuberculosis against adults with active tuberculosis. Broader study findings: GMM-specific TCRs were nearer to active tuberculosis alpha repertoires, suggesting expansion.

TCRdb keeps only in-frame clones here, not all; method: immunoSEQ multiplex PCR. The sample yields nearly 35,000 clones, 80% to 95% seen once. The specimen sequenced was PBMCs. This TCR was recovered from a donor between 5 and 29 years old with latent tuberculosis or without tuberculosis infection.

This chain's CDR3 is CASSGYGTTGETQYF. The CDR3 region has the DNA TGTGCCAGCAGTGGTTACGGGACTACCGGTGAGACCCAGTACTTC. The chain is built from TRBV6-1 and TRBJ2-5; 7 bases line up with TRBD2. The CDR3 loop spans 15 amino acids. V gave up 4 bases and J gave up 5 bases; unmatched junction bases: 10. The germline gives CDR1 MNHNS, CDR2 SASEGT.